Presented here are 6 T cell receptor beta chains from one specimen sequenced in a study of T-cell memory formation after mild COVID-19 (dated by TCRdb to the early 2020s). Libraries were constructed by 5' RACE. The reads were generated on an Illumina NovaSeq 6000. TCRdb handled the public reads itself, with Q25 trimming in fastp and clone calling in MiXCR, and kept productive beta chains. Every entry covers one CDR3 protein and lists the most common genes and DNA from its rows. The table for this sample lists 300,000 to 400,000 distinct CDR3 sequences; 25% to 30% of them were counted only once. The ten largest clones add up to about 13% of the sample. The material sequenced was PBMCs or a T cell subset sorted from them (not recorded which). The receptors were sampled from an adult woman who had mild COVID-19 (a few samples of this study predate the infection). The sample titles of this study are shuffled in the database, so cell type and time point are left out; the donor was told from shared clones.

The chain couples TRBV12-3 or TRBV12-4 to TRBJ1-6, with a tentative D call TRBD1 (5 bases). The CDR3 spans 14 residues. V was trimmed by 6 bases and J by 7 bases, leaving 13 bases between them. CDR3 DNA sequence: TGTGCCAGCAGCCCATCAGGGATGAATTCACCCCTCCACTTT. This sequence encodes CASSPSGMNSPLHF.

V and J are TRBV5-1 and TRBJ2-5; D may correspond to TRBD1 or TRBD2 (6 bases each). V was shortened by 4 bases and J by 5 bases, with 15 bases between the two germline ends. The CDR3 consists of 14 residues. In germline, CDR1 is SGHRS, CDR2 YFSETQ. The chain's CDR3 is CASSLLGGAETQYF. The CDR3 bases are TGCGCCAGCAGCCTGCTGGGGGGCGCCGAGACCCAGTACTTC.

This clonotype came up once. CDR3 nucleotide sequence: TGCAGTGCTAGTAAGGCGACAGCGAACACTGAAGCTTTCTTT. This translates into CSASKATANTEAFF. V and J are TRBV20-1 and TRBJ1-1; maybe TRBD1 (5 bases). V was cut by 3 bases and J by 1 base, with 12 bases left in between. The CDR3 has 14 amino acids. Germline V gene lookup returns CDR1 DFQATT and CDR2 SNEGSKA (reference sequence).

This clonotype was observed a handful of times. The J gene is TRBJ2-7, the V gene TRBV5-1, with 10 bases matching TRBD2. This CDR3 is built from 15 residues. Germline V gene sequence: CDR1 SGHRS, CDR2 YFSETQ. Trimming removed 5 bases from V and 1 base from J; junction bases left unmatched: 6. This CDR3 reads CASRRVAGGSYEQYF. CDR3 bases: TGCGCCAGCAGGCGGGTAGCGGGAGGATCCTACGAGCAGTACTTC. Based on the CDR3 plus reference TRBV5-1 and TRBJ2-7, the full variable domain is KAGVTQTPRYLIKTRGQQVTLSCSPISGHRSVSWYQQTPGQGLQFLFEYFSETQRNKGNFPGRFSGRQFSNSRSEMNVSTLELGDSALYLCASRRVAGGSYEQYFGPGTRLTVT.

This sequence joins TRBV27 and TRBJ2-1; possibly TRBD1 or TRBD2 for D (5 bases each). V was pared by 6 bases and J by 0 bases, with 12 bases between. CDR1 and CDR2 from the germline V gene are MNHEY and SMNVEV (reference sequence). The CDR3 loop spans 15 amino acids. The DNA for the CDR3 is TGTGCCAGCAGGAGGGGTGTGAGCTCCTACAATGAGCAGTTCTTC. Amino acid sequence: CASRRGVSSYNEQFF.

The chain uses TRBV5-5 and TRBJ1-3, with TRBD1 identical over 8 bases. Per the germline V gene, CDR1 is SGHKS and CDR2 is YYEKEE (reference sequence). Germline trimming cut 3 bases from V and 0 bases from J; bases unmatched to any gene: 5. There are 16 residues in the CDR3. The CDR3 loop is CASSYGQGISGNTIYF. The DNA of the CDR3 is TGTGCCAGCAGCTATGGACAGGGCATCTCTGGAAACACCATATATTTT.